This section outlines one TCR beta chain sequence together with its context. Its antigen remains unidentified. Antigen-specific CD4+ T cells expanded by the ViraFEST assay with viral peptide pools were then sequenced. Upon completion of about eleven days in culture, CD4+ T cells were isolated. Everyone in the study got two shots of either the BNT162b2 or mRNA-1273 vaccine. Supplemented with about 10 IU/ml IL-2 and around 10 ug/ml peptides, two million PBMC per well were kept in culture. It was on days 3 and 7 that half the medium was replaced with IL-2 medium. Profiled with immunoSEQ multiplex PCR; TCRdb holds only in-frame clones, not every one. The sample holds some 24,000 clones, roughly 80% seen once. The germline V gene has CDR1 LNHDA and CDR2 SQIVND (reference sequence). The CDR3 spans 17 residues. V was cut by 4 bases and J by 0 bases, with 13 bases left in between. This sample is part of a study of vaccination effects on CD4 cells after COVID-19. The wider study: Post-vaccine specimens were collected at a median of 72 days following the second dose.

This TCR was recovered from a human donor who received a COVID-19 vaccine. Here the sequenced sample was CD4+ T cells from PBMCs cultured with HCoV-NL63 spike peptides, taken after COVID-19 vaccination. The chain is built from TRBV19 and TRBJ2-6; no reliable D call. CDR3 protein: CASSTAVRFSGANVLTF. The CDR3, as DNA: TGTGCCAGTAGTACCGCCGTCCGTTTCTCTGGGGCCAACGTCCTGACTTTC. Using reference TRBV19 and TRBJ2-6 for the parts outside the CDR3, the full variable domain is DGGITQSPKYLFRKEGQNVTLSCEQNLNHDAMYWYRQDPGQGLRLIYYSQIVNDFQKGDIAEGYSVSREKKESFPLTVTSAQKNPTAFYLCASSTAVRFSGANVLTFGAGSRLTVL.